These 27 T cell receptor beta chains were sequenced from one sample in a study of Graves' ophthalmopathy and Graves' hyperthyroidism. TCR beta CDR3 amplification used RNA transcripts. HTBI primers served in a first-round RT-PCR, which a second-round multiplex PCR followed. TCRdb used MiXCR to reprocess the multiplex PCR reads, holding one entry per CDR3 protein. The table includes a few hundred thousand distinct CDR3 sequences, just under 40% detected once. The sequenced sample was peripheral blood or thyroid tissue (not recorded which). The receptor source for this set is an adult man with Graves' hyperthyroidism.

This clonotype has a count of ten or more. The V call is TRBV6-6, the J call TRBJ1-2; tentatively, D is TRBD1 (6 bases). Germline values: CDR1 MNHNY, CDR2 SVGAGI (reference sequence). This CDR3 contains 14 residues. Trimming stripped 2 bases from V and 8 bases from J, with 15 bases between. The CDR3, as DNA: TGTGCCAGCAGTTACGAGCTGGGGGCAGGAGGCTACACCTTC. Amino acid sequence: CASSYELGAGGYTF.

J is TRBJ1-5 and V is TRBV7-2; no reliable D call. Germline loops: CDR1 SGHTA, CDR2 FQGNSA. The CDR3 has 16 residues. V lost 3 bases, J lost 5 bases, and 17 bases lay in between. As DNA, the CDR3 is TGTGCCAGCAGCTTGGAAAGCTTGGGCGGGGATCAGCCCCAGCATTTT. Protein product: CASSLESLGGDQPQHF.

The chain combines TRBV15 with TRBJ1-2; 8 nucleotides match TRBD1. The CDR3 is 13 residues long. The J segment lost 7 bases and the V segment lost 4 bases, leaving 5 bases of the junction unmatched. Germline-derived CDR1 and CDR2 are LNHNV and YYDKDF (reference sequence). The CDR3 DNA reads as TGTGCCACCAGCACAGGGGGCTCTGGTGGCTACACCTTC. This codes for CATSTGGSGGYTF.

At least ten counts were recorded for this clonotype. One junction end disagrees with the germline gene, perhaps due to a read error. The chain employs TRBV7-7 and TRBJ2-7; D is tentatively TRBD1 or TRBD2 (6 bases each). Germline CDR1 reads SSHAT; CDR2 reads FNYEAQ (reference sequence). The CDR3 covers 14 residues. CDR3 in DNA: TGTGCTAGCAGCCCCGGGTCGGGGGCAAACGAGCAGTACTTC. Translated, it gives CASSPGSGANEQYF.

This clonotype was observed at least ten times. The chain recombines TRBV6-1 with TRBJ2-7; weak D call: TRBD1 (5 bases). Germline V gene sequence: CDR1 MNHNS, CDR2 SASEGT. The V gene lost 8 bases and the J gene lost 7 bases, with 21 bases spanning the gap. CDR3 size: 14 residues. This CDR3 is CASRRGPGIGEQYF. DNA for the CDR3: TGTGCCAGCCGTCGCGGCCCAGGGATAGGGGAGCAGTACTTC.

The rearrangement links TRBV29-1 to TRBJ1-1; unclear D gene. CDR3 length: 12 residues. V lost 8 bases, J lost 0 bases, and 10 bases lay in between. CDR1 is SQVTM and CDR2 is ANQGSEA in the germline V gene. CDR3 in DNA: TGCAGCTTGGGCGTAGTGAACACTGAAGCTTTCTTT. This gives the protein CSLGVVNTEAFF.

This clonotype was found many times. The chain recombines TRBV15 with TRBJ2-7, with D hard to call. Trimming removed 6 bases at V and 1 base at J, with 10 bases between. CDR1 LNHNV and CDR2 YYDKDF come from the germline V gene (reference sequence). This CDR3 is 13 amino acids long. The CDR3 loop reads CATRGSDSYEQYF. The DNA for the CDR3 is TGTGCCACCAGAGGTAGTGATTCCTACGAGCAGTACTTC.

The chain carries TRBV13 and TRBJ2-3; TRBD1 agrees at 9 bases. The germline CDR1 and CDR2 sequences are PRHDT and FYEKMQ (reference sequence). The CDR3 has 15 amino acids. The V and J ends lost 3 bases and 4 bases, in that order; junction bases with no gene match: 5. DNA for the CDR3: TGTGCCAGCAGCTTTCCGGGACAGGGTTCAGATACGCAGTATTTT. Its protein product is CASSFPGQGSDTQYF.

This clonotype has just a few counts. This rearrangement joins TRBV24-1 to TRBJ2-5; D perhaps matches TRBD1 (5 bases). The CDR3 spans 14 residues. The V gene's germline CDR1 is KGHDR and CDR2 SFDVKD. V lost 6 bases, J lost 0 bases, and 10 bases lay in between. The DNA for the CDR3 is TGTGCCACCAGTAGCAGGGTGAACCAAGAGACCCAGTACTTC. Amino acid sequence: CATSSRVNQETQYF.

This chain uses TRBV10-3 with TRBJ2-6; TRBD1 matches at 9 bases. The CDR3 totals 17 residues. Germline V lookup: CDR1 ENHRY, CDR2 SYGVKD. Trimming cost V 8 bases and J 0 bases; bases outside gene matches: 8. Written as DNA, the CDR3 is TGTGCCATCGGGGGGGACAGGGAAAGCTCTGGGGCCAACGTCCTGACTTTC. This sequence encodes CAIGGDRESSGANVLTF.

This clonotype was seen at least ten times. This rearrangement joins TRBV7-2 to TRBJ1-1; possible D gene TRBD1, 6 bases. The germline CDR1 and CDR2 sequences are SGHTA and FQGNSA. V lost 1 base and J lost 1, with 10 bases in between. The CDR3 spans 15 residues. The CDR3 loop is CASSLGTRGNTEAFF. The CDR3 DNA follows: TGTGCCAGCAGCTTAGGTACCAGGGGGAACACTGAAGCTTTCTTT.

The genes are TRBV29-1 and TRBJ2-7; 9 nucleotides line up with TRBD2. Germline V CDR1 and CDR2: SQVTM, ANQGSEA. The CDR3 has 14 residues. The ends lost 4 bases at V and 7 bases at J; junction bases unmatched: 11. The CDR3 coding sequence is TGCAGCGTTGGTGGGACTAGCAGGTTCAATGAGCAGTACTTC. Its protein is CSVGGTSRFNEQYF.

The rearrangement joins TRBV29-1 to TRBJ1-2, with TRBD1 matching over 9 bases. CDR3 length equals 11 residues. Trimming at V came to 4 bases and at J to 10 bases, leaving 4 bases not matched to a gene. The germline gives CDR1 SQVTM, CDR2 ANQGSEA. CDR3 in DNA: TGCAGCGTTGTCGGGACAGGGTCCTACACCTTC. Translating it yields CSVVGTGSYTF. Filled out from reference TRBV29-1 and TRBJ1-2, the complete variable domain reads SAVISQKPSRDICQRGTSLTIQCQVDSQVTMMFWYRQQPGQSLTLIATANQGSEATYESGFVIDKFPISRPNLTFSTLTVSNMSPEDSSIYLCSVVGTGSYTFGSGTRLTVV.

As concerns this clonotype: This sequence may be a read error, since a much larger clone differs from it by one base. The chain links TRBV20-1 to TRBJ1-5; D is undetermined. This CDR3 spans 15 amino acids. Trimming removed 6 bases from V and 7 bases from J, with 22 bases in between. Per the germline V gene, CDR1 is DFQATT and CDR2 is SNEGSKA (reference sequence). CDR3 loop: CSAYLNIGPGQPQHF. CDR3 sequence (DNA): TGCAGTGCCTACCTAAACATAGGGCCCGGACAGCCCCAGCATTTT.

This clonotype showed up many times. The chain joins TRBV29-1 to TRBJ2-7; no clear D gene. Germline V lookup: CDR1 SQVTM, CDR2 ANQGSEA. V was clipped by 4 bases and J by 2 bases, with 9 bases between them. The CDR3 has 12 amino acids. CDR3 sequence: CSVVGRAYEQYF. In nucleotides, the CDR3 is TGCAGCGTTGTAGGTCGAGCCTACGAGCAGTACTTC.

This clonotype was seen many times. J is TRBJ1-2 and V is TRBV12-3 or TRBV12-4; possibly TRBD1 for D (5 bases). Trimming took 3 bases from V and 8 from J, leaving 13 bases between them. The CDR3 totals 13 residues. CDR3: CASSFEGAGGYTF. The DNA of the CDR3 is TGTGCCAGCAGTTTCGAAGGGGCTGGCGGCTACACCTTC.

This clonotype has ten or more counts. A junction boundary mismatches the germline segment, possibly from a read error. CDR3: CASSPGVEF. In DNA form, the CDR3 reads TGTGCCAGCAGCCCCGGCGTGGAGTTC. The chain uses TRBV6-6 and TRBJ2-7; D remains unclear. CDR3 length: 9 residues. CDR1 is MNHNY, CDR2 SVGAGI, per germline (reference sequence).

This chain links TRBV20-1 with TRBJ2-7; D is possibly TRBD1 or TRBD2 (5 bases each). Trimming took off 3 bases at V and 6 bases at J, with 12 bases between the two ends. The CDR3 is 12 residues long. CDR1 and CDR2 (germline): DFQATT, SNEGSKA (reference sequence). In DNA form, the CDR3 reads TGCAGTGCTAGCGGGGCGGATTTCGAGCAGTACTTC. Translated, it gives CSASGADFEQYF.

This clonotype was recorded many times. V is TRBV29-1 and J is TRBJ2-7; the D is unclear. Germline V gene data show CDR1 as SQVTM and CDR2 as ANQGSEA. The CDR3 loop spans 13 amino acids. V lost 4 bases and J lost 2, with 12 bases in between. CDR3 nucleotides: TGCAGCGTTGTTAGGGCCAGCACCTACGAGCAGTACTTC. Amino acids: CSVVRASTYEQYF.

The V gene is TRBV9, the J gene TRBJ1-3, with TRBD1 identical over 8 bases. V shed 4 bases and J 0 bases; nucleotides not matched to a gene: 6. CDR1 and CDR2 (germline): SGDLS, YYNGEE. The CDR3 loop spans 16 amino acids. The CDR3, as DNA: TGTGCCAGCAGCTCAGGGGACAGGATCTCTGGAAACACCATATATTTT. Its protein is CASSSGDRISGNTIYF.

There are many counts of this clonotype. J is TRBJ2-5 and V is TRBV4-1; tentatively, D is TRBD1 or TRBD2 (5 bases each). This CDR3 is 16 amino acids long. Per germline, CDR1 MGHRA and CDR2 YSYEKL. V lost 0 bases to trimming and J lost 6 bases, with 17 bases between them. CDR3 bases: TGCGCCAGCAGCCAAGATCGTGGGACCGCCTGGCAGACCCAGTACTTC. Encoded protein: CASSQDRGTAWQTQYF.

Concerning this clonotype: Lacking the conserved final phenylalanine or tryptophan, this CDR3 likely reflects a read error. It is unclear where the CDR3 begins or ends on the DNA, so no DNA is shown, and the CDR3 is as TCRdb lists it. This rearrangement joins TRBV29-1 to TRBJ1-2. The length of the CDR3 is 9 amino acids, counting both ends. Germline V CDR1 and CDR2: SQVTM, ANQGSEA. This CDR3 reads CSVELETTY.

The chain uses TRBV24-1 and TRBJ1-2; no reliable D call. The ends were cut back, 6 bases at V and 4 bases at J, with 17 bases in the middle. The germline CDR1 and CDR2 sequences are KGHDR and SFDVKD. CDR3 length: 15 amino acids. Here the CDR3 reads CATSLSSGQIYGYTF. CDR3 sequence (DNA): TGTGCCACCAGTTTGTCAAGCGGCCAAATCTATGGCTACACCTTC.

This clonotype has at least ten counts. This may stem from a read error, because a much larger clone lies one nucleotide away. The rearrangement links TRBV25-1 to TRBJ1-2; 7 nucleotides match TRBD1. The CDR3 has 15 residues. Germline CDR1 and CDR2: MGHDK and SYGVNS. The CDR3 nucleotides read TGTGCCAGCAGTGACGAGTCGACAGGGAACTGTGGCTACACCTTC. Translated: CASSDESTGNCGYTF.

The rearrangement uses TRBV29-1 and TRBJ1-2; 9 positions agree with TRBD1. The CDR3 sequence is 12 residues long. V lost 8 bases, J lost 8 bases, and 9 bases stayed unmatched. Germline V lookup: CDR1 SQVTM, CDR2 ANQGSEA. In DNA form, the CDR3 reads TGCAGCTTAGGACAGGGGAATGACGGCTACACCTTC. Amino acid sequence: CSLGQGNDGYTF.

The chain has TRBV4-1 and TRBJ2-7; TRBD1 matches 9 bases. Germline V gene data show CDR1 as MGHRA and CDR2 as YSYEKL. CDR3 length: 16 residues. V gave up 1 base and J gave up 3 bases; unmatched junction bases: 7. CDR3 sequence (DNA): TGCGCCAGCAGCCAAGGAAGTAACAGGGGGCTCTACGAGCAGTACTTC. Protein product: CASSQGSNRGLYEQYF.

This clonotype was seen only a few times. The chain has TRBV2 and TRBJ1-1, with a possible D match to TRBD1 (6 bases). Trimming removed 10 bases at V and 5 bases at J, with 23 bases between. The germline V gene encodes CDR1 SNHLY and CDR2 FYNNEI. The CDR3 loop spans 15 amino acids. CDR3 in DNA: TGTGCCATCCTACGCAGGGGCGGGGGACAAACTGAAGCTTTCTTT. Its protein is CAILRRGGGQTEAFF. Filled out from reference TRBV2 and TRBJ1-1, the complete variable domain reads EPEVTQTPSHQVTQMGQEVILRCVPISNHLYFYWYRQILGQKVEFLVSFYNNEISEKSEIFDDQFSVERPDGSNFTLKIRSTKLEDSAMYFCAILRRGGGQTEAFFGQGTRLTVV.